This TCR beta chain appears in the sequencing data of a study of T cell repertoires in cytomegalovirus infection. Study details: CMV infection together with matching HLA type was indicated by public TCR beta signatures.

The germline CDR1 and CDR2 sequences are MNHNS and SASEGT. Trimming removed 0 bases at V and 4 bases at J, with 7 bases between. The CDR3 has 14 residues. TCRdb reanalysed the reads using MiXCR and keeps one entry per CDR3 protein. Among under 850,000 distinct CDR3 sequences listed, 35% to 45% were seen once. Ten or more counts support this clonotype. Antigen: not known. Study results and caveats: Ex vivo, HLA-C-restricted CMV-specific TCR beta clonotypes prevailed over the rest of the response.

The specimen was PBMCs. This chain joins TRBV6-1 and TRBJ1-5, with D uncertain. This clonotype was sampled from a human donor in good health (CMV status not recorded). Some clones in this sample may be carry-over from other donors' samples. In DNA form, the CDR3 reads TGTGCCAGCAGTGAAGCCAATGAGAATCAGCCCCAGCATTTT. It yields the protein CASSEANENQPQHF.